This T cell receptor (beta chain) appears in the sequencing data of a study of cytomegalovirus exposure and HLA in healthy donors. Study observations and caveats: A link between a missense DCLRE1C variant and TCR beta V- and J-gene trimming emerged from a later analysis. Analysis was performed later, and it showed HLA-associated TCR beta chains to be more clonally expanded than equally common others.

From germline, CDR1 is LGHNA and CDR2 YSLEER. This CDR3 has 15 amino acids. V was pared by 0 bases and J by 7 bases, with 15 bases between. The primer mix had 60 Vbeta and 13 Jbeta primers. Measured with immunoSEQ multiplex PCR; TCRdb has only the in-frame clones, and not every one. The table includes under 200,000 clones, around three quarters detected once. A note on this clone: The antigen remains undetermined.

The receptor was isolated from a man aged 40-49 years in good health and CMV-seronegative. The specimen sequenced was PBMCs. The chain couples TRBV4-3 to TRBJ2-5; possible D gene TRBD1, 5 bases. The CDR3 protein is CASSQDGKGGATQYF. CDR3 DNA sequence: TGCGCCAGCAGCCAAGATGGGAAGGGTGGGGCGACCCAGTACTTC.